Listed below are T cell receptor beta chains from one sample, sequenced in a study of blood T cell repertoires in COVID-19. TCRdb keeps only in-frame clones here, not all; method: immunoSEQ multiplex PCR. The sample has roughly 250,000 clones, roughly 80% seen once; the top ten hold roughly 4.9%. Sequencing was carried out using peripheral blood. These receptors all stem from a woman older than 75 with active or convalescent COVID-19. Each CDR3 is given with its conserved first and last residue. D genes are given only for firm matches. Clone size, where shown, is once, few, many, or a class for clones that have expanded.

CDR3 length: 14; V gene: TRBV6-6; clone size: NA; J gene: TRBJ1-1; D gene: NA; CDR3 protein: CASRPLSGNTEAFF; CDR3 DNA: TGTGCCAGCAGGCCCCTATCAGGGAACACTGAAGCTTTCTTT
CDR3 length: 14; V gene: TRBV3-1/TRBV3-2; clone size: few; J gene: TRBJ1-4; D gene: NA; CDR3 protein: CASRAGQGKEKLFF; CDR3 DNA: TGTGCCAGTAGGGCTGGGCAGGGGAAGGAAAAACTGTTTTTT
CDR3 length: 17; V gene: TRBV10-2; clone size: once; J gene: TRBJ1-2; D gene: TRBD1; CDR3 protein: CASSEVGQGPANYGYTF; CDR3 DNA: TGCGCCAGCAGTGAAGTGGGACAGGGACCGGCTAACTATGGCTACACCTTC
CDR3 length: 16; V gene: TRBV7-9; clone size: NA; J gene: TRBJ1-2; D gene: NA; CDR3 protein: CASSLGWGLQFDGYTF; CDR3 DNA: TGTGCCAGCAGCTTGGGGTGGGGCCTCCAATTTGATGGCTACACCTTC
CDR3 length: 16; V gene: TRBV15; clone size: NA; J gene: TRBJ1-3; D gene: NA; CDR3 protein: CATSRAGTSSGNTIYF; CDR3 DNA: TGTGCCACCAGCAGAGCGGGGACAAGCTCTGGAAACACCATATATTTT
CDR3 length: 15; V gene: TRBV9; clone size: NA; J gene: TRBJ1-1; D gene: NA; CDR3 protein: CASSVGSVMNTEAFF; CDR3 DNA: TGTGCCAGCAGCGTAGGTTCAGTAATGAACACTGAAGCTTTCTTT
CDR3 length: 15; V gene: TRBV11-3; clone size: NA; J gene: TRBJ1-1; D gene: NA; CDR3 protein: CASSLELGGSTEAFF; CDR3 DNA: TGTGCCAGCAGCTTAGAGCTGGGGGGTTCCACTGAAGCTTTCTTT
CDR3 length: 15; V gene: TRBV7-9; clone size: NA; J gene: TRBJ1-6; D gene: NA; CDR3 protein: CASSFWEGKGSPLHF; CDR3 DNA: TGTGCCAGCAGCTTCTGGGAGGGGAAGGGTTCACCCCTCCACTTT
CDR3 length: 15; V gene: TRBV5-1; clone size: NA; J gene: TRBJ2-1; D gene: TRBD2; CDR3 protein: CASSEASGGNNEQFF; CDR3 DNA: TGCGCCAGCAGTGAAGCTAGCGGGGGGAACAATGAGCAGTTCTTC
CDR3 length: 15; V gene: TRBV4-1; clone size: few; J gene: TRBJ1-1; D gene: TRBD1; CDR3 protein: CASSREDRGYTEAFF; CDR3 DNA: TGCGCCAGCAGCCGAGAGGACAGGGGATACACTGAAGCTTTCTTT
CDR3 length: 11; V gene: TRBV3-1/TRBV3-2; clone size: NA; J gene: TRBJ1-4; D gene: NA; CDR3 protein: CASSQAEKLFF; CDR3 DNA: TGTGCCAGCAGCCAGGCTGAAAAACTGTTTTTT
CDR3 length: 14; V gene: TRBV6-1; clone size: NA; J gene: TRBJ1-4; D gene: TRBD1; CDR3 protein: CASSDDRVFEKLFF; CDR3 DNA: TGTGCCAGCAGTGACGACAGGGTTTTCGAAAAACTGTTTTTT
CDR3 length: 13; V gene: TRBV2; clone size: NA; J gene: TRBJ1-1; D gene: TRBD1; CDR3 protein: CASRTGGYTEAFF; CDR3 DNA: TGTGCCAGCCGGACAGGGGGCTACACTGAAGCTTTCTTT
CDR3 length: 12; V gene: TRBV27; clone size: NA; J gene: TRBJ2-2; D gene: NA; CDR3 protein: CASSFYSGELFF; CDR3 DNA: TGTGCCAGCAGTTTTTATTCCGGGGAGCTGTTTTTT
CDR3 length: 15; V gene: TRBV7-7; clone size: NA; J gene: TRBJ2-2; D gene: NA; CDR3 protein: CASSLQQGSTGELFF; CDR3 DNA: TGTGCTAGCAGCTTACAACAGGGAAGCACCGGGGAGCTGTTTTTT
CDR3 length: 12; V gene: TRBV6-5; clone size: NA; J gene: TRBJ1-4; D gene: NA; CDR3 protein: CASSQGLEKLFF; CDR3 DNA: TGTGCCAGCAGCCAGGGACTAGAAAAACTGTTTTTT
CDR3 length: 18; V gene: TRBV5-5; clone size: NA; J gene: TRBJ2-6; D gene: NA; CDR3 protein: CASSLVRGVSSGANVLTF; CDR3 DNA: TGTGCCAGCAGCTTGGTAAGGGGCGTTAGCTCTGGGGCCAACGTCCTGACTTTC
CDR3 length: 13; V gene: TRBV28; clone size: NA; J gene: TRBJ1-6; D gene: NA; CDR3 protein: CASSLSRGLPLHF; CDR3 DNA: TGTGCCAGCAGTTTATCGCGGGGCCTTCCCCTCCACTTT
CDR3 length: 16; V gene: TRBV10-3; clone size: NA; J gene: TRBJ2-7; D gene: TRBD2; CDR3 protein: CAISESGTSGNYEQYF; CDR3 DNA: TGTGCCATCAGTGAGTCTGGGACTAGCGGGAACTACGAGCAGTACTTC
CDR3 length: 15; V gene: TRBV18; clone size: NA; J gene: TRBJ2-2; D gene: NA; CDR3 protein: CASSKTQATTGELFF; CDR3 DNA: TGTGCCAGCTCAAAAACACAGGCGACCACCGGGGAGCTGTTTTTT
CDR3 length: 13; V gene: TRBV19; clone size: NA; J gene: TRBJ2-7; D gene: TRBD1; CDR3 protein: CASSQTGEYEQYF; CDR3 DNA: TGTGCCAGTAGCCAGACAGGGGAGTACGAGCAGTACTTC
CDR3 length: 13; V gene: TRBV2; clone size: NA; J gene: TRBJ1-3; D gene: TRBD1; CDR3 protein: CASSPTGGNTIYF; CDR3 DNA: TGTGCCAGCAGTCCGACAGGGGGAAACACCATATATTTT
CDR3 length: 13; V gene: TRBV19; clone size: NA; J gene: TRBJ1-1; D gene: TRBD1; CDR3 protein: CASSHRGFTEAFF; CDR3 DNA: TGTGCCAGTAGTCACAGGGGGTTCACTGAAGCTTTCTTT
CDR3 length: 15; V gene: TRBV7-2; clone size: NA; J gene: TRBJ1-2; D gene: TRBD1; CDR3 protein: CASSPGRNRGYGYTF; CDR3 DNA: TGTGCCAGCAGCCCAGGGAGGAACAGGGGGTATGGCTACACCTTC
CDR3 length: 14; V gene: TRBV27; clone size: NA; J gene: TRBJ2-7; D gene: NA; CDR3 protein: CASSFVGRVAEQYF; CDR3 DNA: TGTGCCAGCAGTTTTGTCGGAAGAGTAGCCGAGCAGTACTTC
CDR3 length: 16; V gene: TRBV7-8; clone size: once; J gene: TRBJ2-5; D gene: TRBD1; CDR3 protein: CASSQINRGREETQYF; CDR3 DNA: TGTGCCAGCAGCCAGATCAACAGGGGGCGCGAGGAGACCCAGTACTTC
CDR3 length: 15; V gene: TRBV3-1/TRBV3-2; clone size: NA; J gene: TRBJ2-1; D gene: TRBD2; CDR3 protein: CASSPRGTSGKEQFF; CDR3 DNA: TGTGCCAGCAGCCCTCGTGGGACTAGCGGGAAGGAGCAGTTCTTC
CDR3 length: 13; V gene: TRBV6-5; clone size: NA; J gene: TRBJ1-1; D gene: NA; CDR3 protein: CASTQPPGTEAFF; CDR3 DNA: TGTGCCAGCACACAGCCGCCTGGTACTGAAGCTTTCTTT
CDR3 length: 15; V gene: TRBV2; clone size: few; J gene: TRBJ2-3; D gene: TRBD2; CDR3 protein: CASSGDTSGADTQYF; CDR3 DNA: TGTGCCAGCAGTGGAGACACTAGCGGTGCAGATACGCAGTATTTT
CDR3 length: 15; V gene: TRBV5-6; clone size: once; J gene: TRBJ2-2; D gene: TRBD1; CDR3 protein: CASSPDRGPAGELFF; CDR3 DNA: TGTGCCAGCAGCCCGGACAGGGGGCCTGCCGGGGAGCTGTTTTTT
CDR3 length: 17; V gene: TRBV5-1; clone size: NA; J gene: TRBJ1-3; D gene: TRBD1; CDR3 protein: CASSSHPGTDSGNTIYF; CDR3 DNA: TGCGCCAGCAGCTCCCACCCAGGGACAGACAGCGGAAACACCATATATTTT
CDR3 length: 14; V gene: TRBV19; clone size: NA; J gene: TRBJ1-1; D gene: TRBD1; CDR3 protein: CASNNRGPRTEAFF; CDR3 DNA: TGTGCCAGTAATAACAGGGGGCCCCGCACTGAAGCTTTCTTT
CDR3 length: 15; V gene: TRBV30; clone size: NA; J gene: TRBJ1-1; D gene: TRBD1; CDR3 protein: CAWRELDRGSTEAFF; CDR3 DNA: TGTGCCTGGAGAGAGTTGGACAGGGGGAGCACTGAAGCTTTCTTT
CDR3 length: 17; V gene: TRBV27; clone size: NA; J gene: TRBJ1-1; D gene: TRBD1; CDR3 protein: CASSPSTRTGRFTEAFF; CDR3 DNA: TGTGCCAGCAGCCCCTCTACCCGGACAGGGAGATTCACTGAAGCTTTCTTT
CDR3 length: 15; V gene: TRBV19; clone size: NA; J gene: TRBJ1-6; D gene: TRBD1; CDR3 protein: CASSIGDRLNSPLHF; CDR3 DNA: TGTGCCAGTAGTATAGGGGACAGGCTTAATTCACCCCTCCACTTT
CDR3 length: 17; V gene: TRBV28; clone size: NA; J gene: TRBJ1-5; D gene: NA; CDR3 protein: CASSSLAGKRGNQPQHF; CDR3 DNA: TGTGCCAGCAGTTCGCTCGCGGGGAAAAGGGGCAATCAGCCCCAGCATTTT
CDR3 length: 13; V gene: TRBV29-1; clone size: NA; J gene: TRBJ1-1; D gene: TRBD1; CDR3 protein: CSALGQGAGGAFF; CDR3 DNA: TGCAGCGCCCTGGGACAGGGGGCGGGTGGGGCTTTCTTT
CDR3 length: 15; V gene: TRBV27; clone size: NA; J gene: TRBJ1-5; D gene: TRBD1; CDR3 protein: CASRGTGGSNQPQHF; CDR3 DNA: TGTGCCAGTCGAGGGACAGGGGGCAGCAATCAGCCCCAGCATTTT
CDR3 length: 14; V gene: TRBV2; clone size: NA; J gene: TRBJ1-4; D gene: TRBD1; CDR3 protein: CASRSGTGSEKLFF; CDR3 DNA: TGTGCCAGCAGATCCGGGACAGGGTCTGAAAAACTGTTTTTT
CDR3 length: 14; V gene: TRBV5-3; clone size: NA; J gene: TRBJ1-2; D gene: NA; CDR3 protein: CARSLAGANYGYTF; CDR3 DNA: TGTGCCAGAAGCTTGGCTGGGGCCAACTATGGCTACACCTTC
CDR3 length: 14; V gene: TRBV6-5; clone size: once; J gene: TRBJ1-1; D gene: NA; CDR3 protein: CASSPYSVNTEAFF; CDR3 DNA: TGTGCCAGCAGTCCCTACTCCGTGAACACTGAAGCTTTCTTT
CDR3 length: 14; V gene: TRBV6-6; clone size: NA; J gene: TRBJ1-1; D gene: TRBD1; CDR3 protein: CASSPGQMNTEAFF; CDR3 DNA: TGTGCCAGCAGCCCGGGACAGATGAACACTGAAGCTTTCTTT
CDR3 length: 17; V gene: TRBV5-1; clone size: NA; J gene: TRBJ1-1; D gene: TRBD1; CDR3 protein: CASSPLGQGMMNTEAFF; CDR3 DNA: TGCGCCAGCAGCCCGCTCGGACAGGGAATGATGAACACTGAAGCTTTCTTT
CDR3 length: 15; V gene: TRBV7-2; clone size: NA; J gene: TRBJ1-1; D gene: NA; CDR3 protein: CASSPNSGSSGEAFF; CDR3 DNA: TGTGCCAGCAGCCCAAACTCCGGGTCTTCGGGTGAAGCTTTCTTT
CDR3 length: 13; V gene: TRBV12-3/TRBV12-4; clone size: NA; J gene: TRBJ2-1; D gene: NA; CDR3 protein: CALRGDNYNEQFF; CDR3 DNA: TGTGCCCTGCGCGGGGATAACTACAATGAGCAGTTCTTC